These T cell receptor beta chains were read from a single sample in a study of T cell repertoires and HLA-DP antigens. Some clones are missing from TCRdb's copy, which holds only in-frame ones; the method was immunoSEQ multiplex PCR. This table holds some 120,000 clones, 80% to 95% found once. Their antigen targets remain unknown. The sequencing sample was made of CD4+ T cells from PBMCs. Every receptor here comes from a woman younger than 30 in good health and CMV-seronegative. Each CDR3 is given with its conserved first and last residue. D genes are given only for firm matches. Clone size appears in some rows only: once, few, many, or a class for an expanded clone.

clone_size: -
j_call: TRBJ2-3
d_call: TRBD2
v_call: TRBV2
cdr3_nt: TGTGCCAGCTCCCGACTAGCACTTAGCACAGATACGCAGTATTTT
cdr3_aa: CASSRLALSTDTQYF

clone_size: -
j_call: TRBJ1-2
d_call: -
v_call: TRBV5-5
cdr3_nt: TGTGCCAGCACCGAAATTTGGGACGGCTCGTATGGCTACACCTTC
cdr3_aa: CASTEIWDGSYGYTF

clone_size: once
j_call: TRBJ2-3
d_call: TRBD2
v_call: TRBV12-5
cdr3_nt: TGTGCTAGTGGCACGGACGCGGGGGGCGTAGCAAATACGCAGTATTTT
cdr3_aa: CASGTDAGGVANTQYF

clone_size: -
j_call: TRBJ1-4
d_call: -
v_call: TRBV27
cdr3_nt: TGTGCCAGCAGTCCCGCCGGGCAAACTAATGAAAAACTGTTTTTT
cdr3_aa: CASSPAGQTNEKLFF

clone_size: -
j_call: TRBJ2-1
d_call: -
v_call: TRBV7-2
cdr3_nt: TGTGCCAGCAGCCCACGCAGGGCTGGAATAGACAATGAGCAGTTCTTC
cdr3_aa: CASSPRRAGIDNEQFF

clone_size: -
j_call: TRBJ1-1
d_call: -
v_call: TRBV28
cdr3_nt: TGTGCCGAATCTGGGGAGGGATGGACTGAAGCTTTCTTT
cdr3_aa: CAESGEGWTEAFF

clone_size: -
j_call: TRBJ2-2
d_call: -
v_call: TRBV7-9
cdr3_nt: TGTGCCAGCAGTAACACCGGGGAGCTGTTTTTT
cdr3_aa: CASSNTGELFF

clone_size: -
j_call: TRBJ2-5
d_call: -
v_call: TRBV5-1
cdr3_nt: TGCGCCAGCAGCACCAACTTAGGCAACCAAGAGACCCAGTACTTC
cdr3_aa: CASSTNLGNQETQYF

clone_size: -
j_call: TRBJ1-1
d_call: -
v_call: TRBV18
cdr3_nt: TGTGCCAGCTCAGCCGGGACAACGAACACTGAAGCTTTCTTT
cdr3_aa: CASSAGTTNTEAFF

clone_size: once
j_call: TRBJ2-5
d_call: -
v_call: TRBV5-1
cdr3_nt: TGCGCCACCAGCCGTGCGGCAGGGGCTAGCCAAGAGACCCAGTACTTC
cdr3_aa: CATSRAAGASQETQYF

clone_size: once
j_call: TRBJ1-1
d_call: -
v_call: TRBV6-5
cdr3_nt: TGTGCCAGCAGTTACTCAATGGGACTGGGGACTGAAGCTTTCTTT
cdr3_aa: CASSYSMGLGTEAFF

clone_size: -
j_call: TRBJ1-6
d_call: -
v_call: TRBV7-2
cdr3_nt: TGTGCCAGCAGCTTCACGAATTCACCCCTCCACTTT
cdr3_aa: CASSFTNSPLHF

clone_size: -
j_call: TRBJ1-4
d_call: TRBD1
v_call: TRBV5-4
cdr3_nt: TGTGCCAGCAGCTCCAACAGGGGCCCCGATAATGAAAAACTGTTTTTT
cdr3_aa: CASSSNRGPDNEKLFF

clone_size: -
j_call: TRBJ1-1
d_call: -
v_call: TRBV19
cdr3_nt: TGTGCCAGTAAAGGCAGGGGATCGAACACTGAAGCTTTCTTT
cdr3_aa: CASKGRGSNTEAFF

clone_size: once
j_call: TRBJ2-7
d_call: -
v_call: TRBV9
cdr3_nt: TGTGCCAGCAGCGTCGGAGGAGAAACGACCTACGAGCAGTACTTC
cdr3_aa: CASSVGGETTYEQYF

clone_size: few
j_call: TRBJ1-2
d_call: TRBD1
v_call: TRBV28
cdr3_nt: TGTGCCAGCAGTTCCACCACAGGGGGCGCCTACACCTTC
cdr3_aa: CASSSTTGGAYTF

clone_size: -
j_call: TRBJ1-6
d_call: -
v_call: TRBV28
cdr3_nt: TGTGCCAGCAGTAAACAGGGAAGGTCACCCCTCCACTTT
cdr3_aa: CASSKQGRSPLHF